The entry below gives a single T cell receptor beta chain sequence along with its context. These data come from a study of blood T cells in healthy people across ages. For the second PCR, which ran for about 6 to 11 cycles, a sample-barcoded 5' primer and a J-beta primer mix were used. A single record per CDR3 protein comes from TCRdb applying MiXCR to the 5' RACE reads. The profile shows approximately 2,000,000 distinct CDR3 sequences, around 40% of them singletons. CDR3 size: 15 residues. Trimming cost V 1 base and J 5 bases, with 14 bases left between them. CDR1 is SGHVS and CDR2 is FQNEAQ in the germline V gene.

The chain links TRBV7-8 to TRBJ1-2, with D possibly TRBD1 on 5 matching bases. The sequencing input was blood. The receptor comes from a human donor in good health. The CDR3, as DNA: TGTGCCAGCAGCTTAGTGGACATCCCCCAATATGGCTACACCTTC. Encoded protein: CASSLVDIPQYGYTF.